The clone carrying this TCR beta chain was picked up a small number of times. The germline CDR1 and CDR2 sequences are MNHEY and SMNVEV (reference sequence). The CDR3 extends over 16 amino acids. Trimming stripped 8 bases from V and 9 bases from J, with 26 bases between. The data derive from a study of blood T cell repertoires in COVID-19. Turning to the study itself: From the United States, Italy and Spain came samples of acute and convalescent COVID-19. T cells, B-cell-depleted T cells, or PBMCs supplied cDNA or gDNA.

Clones were read by immunoSEQ multiplex PCR, and TCRdb kept only the in-frame ones, dropping some. This sample has 130,000 to 150,000 clones; around nine tenths occur once, and the top ten carry 1% to 1.5%. This study enrolled people aged roughly 18 to 90 from about 24 US geographic areas. Sequences were obtained from PBMCs or T cells enriched from blood (not recorded which). This receptor was identified in a woman younger than 45 with acute COVID-19. The gene calls are TRBV27 and TRBJ2-1; perhaps TRBD2 as D (7 bases). CDR3 protein: CASEQAGARVGGEQFF. CDR3 sequence (DNA): TGTGCCAGCGAACAGGCGGGGGCCCGTGTAGGGGGTGAGCAGTTCTTC.